This T cell receptor beta chain was retrieved from a study of blood T cell repertoires in COVID-19. Study summary: There were acute and convalescent COVID-19 samples, and they came from the United States, Italy and Spain.

This clone was seen only once. Trimming pared 1 base from V and 3 bases from J, leaving 7 bases between. This CDR3 is 15 amino acids long. CDR1 is SGHTA and CDR2 is FQGNSA in the germline V gene. Measured with immunoSEQ multiplex PCR; TCRdb has only the in-frame clones, and not every one. This table has 230,000 or so clones, 84% appearing once. Sequenced sample: peripheral blood. The gene calls are TRBV7-2 and TRBJ1-6; D might be TRBD1 (5 bases). The receptor comes from a woman in her 40s who had recovered from COVID-19. The CDR3 DNA follows: TGTGCCAGCAGCTTAGTCCAGGGCTATAATTCACCCCTCCACTTT. The encoded protein is CASSLVQGYNSPLHF.